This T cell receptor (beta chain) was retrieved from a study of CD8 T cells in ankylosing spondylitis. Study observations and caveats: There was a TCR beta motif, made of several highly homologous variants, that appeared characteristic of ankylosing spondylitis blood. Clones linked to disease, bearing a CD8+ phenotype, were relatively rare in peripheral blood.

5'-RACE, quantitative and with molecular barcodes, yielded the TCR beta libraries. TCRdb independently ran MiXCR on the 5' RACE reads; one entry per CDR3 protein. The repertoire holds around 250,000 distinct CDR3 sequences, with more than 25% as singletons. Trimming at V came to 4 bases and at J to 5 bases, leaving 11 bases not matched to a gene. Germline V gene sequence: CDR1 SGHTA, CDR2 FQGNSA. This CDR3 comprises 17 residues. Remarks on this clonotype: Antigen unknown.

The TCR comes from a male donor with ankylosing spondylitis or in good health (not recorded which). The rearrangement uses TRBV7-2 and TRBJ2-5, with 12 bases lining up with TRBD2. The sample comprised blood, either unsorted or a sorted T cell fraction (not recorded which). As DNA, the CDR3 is TGTGCCAGCAGCTCGGGACTAGCGGGCCTCGGGGGGGAGACCCAGTACTTC. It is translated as CASSSGLAGLGGETQYF. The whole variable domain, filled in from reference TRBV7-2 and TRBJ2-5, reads GAGVSQSPSNKVTEKGKDVELRCDPISGHTALYWYRQSLGQGLEFLIYFQGNSAPDKSGLPSDRFSAERTGGSVSTLTIQRTQQEDSAVYLCASSSGLAGLGGETQYFGPGTRLLVL.